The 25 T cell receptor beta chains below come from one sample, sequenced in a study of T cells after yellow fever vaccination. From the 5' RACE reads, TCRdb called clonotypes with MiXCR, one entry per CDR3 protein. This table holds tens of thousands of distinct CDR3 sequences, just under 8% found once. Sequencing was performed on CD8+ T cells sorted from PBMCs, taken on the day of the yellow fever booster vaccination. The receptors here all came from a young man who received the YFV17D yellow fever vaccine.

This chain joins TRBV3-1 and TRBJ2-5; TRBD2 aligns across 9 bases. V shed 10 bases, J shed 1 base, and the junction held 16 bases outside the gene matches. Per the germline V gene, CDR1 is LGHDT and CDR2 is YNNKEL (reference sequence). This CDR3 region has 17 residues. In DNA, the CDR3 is TGTGCCACCACCCAAGATCTACGCGGGAGGGTCCAAGAGACCCAGTACTTC. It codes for CATTQDLRGRVQETQYF.

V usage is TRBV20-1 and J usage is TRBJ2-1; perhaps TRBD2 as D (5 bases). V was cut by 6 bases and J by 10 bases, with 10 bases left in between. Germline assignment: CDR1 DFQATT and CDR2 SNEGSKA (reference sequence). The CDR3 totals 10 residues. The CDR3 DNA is TGCAGTGCCCCTAGGGAGGAGCAGTTCTTC. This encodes CSAPREEQFF.

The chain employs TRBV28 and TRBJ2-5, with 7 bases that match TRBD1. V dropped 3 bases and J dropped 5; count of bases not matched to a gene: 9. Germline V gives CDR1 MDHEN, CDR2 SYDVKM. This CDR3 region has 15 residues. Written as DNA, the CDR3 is TGTGCCAGCAGTTTCGAGACAGGGCGCGGGGAGACCCAGTACTTC. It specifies CASSFETGRGETQYF.

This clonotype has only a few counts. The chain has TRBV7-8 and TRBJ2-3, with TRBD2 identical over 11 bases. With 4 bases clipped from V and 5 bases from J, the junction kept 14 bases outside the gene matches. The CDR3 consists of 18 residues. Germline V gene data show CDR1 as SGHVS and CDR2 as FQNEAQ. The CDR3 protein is CASSSGLAGGIMQDTQYF. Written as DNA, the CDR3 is TGTGCCAGCAGCTCAGGACTAGCGGGTGGAATCATGCAAGATACGCAGTATTTT. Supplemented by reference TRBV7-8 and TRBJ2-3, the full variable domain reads GAGVSQSPRYKVAKRGQDVALRCDPISGHVSLFWYQQALGQGPEFLTYFQNEAQLDKSGLPSDRFFAERPEGSVSTLKIQRTQQEDSAVYLCASSSGLAGGIMQDTQYFGPGTRLTVL.

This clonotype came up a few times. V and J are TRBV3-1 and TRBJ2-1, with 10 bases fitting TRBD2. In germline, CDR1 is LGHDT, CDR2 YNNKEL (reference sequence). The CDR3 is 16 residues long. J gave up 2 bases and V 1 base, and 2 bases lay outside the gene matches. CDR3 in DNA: TGTGCCAGCAGCCAAGTGAGCGGGAGGGCCTACAATGAGCAGTTCTTC. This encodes CASSQVSGRAYNEQFF.

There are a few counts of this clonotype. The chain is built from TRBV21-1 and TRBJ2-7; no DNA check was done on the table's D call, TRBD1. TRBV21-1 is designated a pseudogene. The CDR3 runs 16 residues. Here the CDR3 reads CASSKGIGDTYYEQYF. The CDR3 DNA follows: TGTGCCAGCAGCAAAGGGATAGGGGACACGTACTACGAGCAGTACTTC.

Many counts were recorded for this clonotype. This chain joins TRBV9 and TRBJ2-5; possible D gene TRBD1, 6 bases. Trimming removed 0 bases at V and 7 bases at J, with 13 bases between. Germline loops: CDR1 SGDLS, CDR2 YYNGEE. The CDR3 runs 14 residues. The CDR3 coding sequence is TGTGCCAGCAGCGTAGAGGGGCTACAGGGGACCCAGTACTTC. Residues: CASSVEGLQGTQYF.

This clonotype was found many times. DNA for the CDR3: TGTGCCAGCAGCCAAGGGACAGGGAACGAGCAGTACTTC. It is translated as CASSQGTGNEQYF. The chain couples TRBV3-1 to TRBJ2-7; 8 positions match TRBD1. The CDR3 sequence is 13 residues long. Trimming took 1 base from V and 5 from J; bases not matched to a gene: 1. CDR1 is LGHDT and CDR2 is YNNKEL in the germline V gene (reference sequence).

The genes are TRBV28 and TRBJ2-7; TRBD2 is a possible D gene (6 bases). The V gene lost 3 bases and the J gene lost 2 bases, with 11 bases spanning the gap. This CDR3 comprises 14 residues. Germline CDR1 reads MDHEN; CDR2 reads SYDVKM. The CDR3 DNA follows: TGTGCCAGCAGTTTTGGGGACTTCACCTACGAGCAGTACTTC. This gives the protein CASSFGDFTYEQYF.

CDR3 in DNA: TGTGCCAGCAGTCAAAATCTGGACAGGGGTGGTTTGGAGGAGGCAGATACGCAGTATTTT. Its protein product is CASSQNLDRGGLEEADTQYF. This chain joins TRBV11-2 and TRBJ2-3, with 9 nucleotides matching TRBD1. V shed 6 bases, J shed 4 bases, and the junction held 23 bases outside the gene matches. Germline V gene sequence: CDR1 SGHAT, CDR2 FQNNGV. The length of the CDR3 is 20 residues.

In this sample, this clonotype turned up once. DNA of the CDR3: TGTGCCAGGGGCTCGGGGCTCCTCTCCTCGGGGCCCTACGAGCAGTACTTC. Encoded protein: CARGSGLLSSGPYEQYF. The chain recombines TRBV5-6 with TRBJ2-7; either TRBD1 or TRBD2 may supply D (5 bases each). From germline, CDR1 is SGHDT and CDR2 YYEEEE. The CDR3 has 17 amino acids. Trimming stripped 8 bases from V and 2 bases from J, with 26 bases between.

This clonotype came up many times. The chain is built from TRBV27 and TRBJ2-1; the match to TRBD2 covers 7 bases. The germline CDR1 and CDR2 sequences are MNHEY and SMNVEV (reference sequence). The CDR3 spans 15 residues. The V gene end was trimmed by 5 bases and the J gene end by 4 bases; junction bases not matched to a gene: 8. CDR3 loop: CASSGGDVLYNEQFF. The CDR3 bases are TGTGCCAGCAGTGGGGGGGACGTTTTGTACAATGAGCAGTTCTTC.

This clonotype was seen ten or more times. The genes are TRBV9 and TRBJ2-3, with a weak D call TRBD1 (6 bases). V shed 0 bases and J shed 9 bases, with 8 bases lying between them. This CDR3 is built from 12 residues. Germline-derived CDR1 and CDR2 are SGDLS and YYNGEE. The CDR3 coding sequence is TGTGCCAGCAGCGTAGATGGGACAACGCAGTATTTT. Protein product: CASSVDGTTQYF.

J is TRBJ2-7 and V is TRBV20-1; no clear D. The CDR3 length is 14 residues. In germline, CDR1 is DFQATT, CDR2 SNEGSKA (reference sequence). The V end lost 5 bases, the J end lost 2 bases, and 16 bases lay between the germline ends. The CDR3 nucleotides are TGCAGTGCTGTTCACACAAGTGACACCTACGAGCAGTACTTC. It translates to CSAVHTSDTYEQYF.

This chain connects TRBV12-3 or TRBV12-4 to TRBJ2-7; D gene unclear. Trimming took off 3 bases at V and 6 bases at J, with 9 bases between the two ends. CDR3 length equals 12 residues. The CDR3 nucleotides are TGTGCCAGCAGTTTCCCCAGGACCGAGCAGTACTTC. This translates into CASSFPRTEQYF.

CDR3 residues: CASSEGHNSYEQYF. In DNA, the CDR3 is TGTGCCAGCAGTGAAGGGCATAACTCCTACGAGCAGTACTTC. The chain joins TRBV2 to TRBJ2-7; D gene uncertain. Germline CDR1 SNHLY, CDR2 FYNNEI. V was clipped by 1 base and J by 0 bases, with 7 bases between them. The CDR3 consists of 14 residues.

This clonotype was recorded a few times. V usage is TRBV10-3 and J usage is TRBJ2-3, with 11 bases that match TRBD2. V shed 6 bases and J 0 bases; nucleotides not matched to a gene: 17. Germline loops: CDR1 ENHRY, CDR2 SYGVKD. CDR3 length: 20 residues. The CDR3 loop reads CAISQPPGGLAVRSTDTQYF. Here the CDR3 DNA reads TGTGCCATCAGCCAACCCCCAGGGGGACTAGCGGTCCGGAGCACAGATACGCAGTATTTT.

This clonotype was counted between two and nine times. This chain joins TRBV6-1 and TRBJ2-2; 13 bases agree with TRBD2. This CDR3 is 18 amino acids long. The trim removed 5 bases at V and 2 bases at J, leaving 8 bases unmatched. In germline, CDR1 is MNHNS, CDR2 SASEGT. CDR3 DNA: TGTGCCAGCAGTCCAAGACTAGCGGGAGGCCCAAACACCGGGGAGCTGTTTTTT. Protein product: CASSPRLAGGPNTGELFF.

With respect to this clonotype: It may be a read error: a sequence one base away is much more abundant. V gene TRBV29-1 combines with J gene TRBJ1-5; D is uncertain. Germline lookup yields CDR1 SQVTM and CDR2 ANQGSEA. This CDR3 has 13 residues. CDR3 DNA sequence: TGCAGCGTTGAGATGGGTAGCAATCAGCACCAGCATTTT. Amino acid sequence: CSVEMGSNQHQHF.

CDR3 protein: CASSLTGEAFF. The CDR3 region has the DNA TGCGCCAGCAGCTTAACAGGGGAAGCTTTCTTT. The chain is built from TRBV5-1 and TRBJ1-1; maybe TRBD1 (6 bases). The germline V gene encodes CDR1 SGHRS and CDR2 YFSETQ. This CDR3 region has 11 residues. V was cut by 2 bases and J by 8 bases, with 7 bases left in between.

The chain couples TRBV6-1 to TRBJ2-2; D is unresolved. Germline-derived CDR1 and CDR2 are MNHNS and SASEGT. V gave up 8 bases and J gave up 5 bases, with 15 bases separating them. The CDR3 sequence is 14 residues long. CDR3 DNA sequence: TGTGCCAGCCCCACGGGCCAGCTTACCGGGGAGCTGTTTTTT. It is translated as CASPTGQLTGELFF.

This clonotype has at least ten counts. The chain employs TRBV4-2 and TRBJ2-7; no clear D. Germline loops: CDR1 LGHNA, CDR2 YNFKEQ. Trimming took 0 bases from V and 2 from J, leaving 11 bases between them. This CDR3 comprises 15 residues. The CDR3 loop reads CASSQEGAGAYEQYF. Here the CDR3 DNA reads TGTGCCAGCAGCCAAGAAGGTGCCGGCGCCTACGAGCAGTACTTC.

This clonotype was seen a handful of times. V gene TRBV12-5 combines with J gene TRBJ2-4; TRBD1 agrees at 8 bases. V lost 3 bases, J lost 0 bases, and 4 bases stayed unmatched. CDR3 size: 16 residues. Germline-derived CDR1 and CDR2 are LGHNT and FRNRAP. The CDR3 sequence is CASGFPQGVAKNIQYF. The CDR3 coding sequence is TGTGCTAGTGGTTTCCCACAGGGGGTAGCCAAAAACATTCAGTACTTC.

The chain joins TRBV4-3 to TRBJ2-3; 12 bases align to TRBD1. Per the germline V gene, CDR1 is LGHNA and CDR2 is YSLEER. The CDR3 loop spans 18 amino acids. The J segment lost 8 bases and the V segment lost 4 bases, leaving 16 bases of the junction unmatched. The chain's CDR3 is CASSPRDFGDRGHTTQYF. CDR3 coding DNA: TGCGCCAGCAGCCCTCGCGACTTTGGGGACAGGGGGCATACTACGCAGTATTTT.

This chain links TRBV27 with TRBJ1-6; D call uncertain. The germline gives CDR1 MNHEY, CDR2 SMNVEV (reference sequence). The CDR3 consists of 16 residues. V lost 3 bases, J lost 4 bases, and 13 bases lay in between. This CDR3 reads CASSFGGEVYNSPLHF. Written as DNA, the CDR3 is TGTGCCAGCAGTTTCGGCGGGGAGGTTTATAATTCACCCCTCCACTTT.